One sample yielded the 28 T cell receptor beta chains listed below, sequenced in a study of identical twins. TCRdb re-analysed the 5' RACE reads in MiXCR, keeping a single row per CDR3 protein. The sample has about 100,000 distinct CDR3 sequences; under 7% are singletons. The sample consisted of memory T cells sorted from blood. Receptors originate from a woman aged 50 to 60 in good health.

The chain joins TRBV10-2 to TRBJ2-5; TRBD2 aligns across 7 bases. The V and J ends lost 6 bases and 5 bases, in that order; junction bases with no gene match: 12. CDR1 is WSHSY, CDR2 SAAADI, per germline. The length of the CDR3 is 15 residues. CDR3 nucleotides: TGCGCCAGCAGCGCCAAGCGGGACCGAGGGGAGACCCAGTACTTC. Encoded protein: CASSAKRDRGETQYF.

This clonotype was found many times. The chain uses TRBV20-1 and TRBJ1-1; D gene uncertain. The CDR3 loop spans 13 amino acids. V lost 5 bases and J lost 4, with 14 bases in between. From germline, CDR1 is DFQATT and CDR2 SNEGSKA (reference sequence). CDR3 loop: CSAPTWLGTEAFF. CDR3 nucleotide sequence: TGCAGTGCTCCGACATGGCTTGGCACTGAAGCTTTCTTT.

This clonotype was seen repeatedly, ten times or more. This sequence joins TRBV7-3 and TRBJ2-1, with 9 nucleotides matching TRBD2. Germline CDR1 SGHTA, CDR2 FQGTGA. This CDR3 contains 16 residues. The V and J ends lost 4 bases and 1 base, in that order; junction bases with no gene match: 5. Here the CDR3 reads CASSSGAGGSYNEQFF. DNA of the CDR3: TGTGCCAGCAGCTCCGGAGCGGGAGGATCCTACAATGAGCAGTTCTTC.

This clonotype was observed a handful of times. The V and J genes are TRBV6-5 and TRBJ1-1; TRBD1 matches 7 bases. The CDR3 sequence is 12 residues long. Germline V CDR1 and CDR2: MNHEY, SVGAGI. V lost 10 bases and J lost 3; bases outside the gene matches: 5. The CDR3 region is CATNRGYTEAFF. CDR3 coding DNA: TGTGCCACGAACAGGGGCTACACTGAAGCTTTCTTT.

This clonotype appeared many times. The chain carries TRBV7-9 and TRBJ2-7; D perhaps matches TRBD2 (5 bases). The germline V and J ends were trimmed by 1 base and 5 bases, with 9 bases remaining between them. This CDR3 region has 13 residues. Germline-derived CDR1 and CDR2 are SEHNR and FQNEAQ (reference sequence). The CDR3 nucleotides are TGTGCCAGCAGCTTAGAAGAGGGCCACGAGCAGTACTTC. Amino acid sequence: CASSLEEGHEQYF.

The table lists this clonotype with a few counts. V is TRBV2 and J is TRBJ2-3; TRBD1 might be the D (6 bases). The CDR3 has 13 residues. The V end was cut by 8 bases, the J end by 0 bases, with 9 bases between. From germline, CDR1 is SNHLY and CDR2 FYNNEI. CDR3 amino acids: CASSGESTDTQYF. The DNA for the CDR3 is TGTGCCAGCTCAGGGGAAAGCACAGATACGCAGTATTTT.

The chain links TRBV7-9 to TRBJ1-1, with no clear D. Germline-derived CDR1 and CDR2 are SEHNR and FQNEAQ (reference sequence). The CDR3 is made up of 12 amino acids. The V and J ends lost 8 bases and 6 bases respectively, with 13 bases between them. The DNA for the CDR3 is TGTGCCAGCGGGCCGGGTTGGGCTGAAGCTTTCTTT. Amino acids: CASGPGWAEAFF.

CDR3 in amino acids: CASSLAGSSYEQYV. The CDR3 nucleotides read TGTGCCAGCAGCCTCGCGGGTAGCTCCTACGAGCAGTACGTC. V usage is TRBV5-4 and J usage is TRBJ2-7; weak D call: TRBD2 (5 bases). The germline CDR1 and CDR2 sequences are SGHNT and YYREEE (reference sequence). V lost 4 bases and J lost 0, with 11 bases in between. The CDR3 is 14 amino acids.

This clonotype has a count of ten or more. The CDR3 reads CSAGTSGLPAAGNEQFF. The DNA for the CDR3 is TGCAGTGCGGGGACTAGCGGGCTCCCCGCGGCAGGAAATGAGCAGTTCTTC. This chain links TRBV20-1 with TRBJ2-1; 12 bases match TRBD2. The J segment lost 7 bases and the V segment lost 6 bases, leaving 16 bases of the junction unmatched. CDR3 length: 17 amino acids. Looked up from germline, CDR1 is DFQATT and CDR2 is SNEGSKA (reference sequence).

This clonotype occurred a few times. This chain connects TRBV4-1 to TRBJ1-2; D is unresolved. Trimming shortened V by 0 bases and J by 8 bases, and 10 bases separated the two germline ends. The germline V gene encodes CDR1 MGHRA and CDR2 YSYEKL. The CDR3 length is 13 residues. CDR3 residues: CASSQDMDGGYTF. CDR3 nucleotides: TGCGCCAGCAGCCAAGATATGGATGGGGGCTACACCTTC.

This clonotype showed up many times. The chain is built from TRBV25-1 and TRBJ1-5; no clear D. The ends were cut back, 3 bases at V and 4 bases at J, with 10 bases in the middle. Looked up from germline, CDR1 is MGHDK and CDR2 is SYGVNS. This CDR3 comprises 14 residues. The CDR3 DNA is TGTGCCAGCAGTGACGGACGGATTAATCAGCCCCAGCATTTT. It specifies CASSDGRINQPQHF.

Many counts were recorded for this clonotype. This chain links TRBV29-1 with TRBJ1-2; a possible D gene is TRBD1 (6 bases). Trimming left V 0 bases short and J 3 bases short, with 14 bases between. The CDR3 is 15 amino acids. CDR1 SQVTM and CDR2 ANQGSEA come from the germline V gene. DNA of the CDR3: TGCAGCGTTGAAGAATATGGAACAGGGTACTATGGCTACACCTTC. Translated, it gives CSVEEYGTGYYGYTF.

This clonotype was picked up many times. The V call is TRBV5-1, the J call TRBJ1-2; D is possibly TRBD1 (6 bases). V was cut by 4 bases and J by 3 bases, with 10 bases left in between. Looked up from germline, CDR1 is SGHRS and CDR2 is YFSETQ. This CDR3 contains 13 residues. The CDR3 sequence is CASSQDSYYGYTF. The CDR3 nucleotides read TGCGCCAGCAGCCAGGACAGTTACTATGGCTACACCTTC.

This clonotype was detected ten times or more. The CDR3: CASSWGTSGRPQRNEQFF. The CDR3 nucleotides read TGCGCCAGCAGCTGGGGGACTAGCGGGAGGCCCCAAAGGAATGAGCAGTTCTTC. The gene calls are TRBV5-1 and TRBJ2-1; 15 nucleotides line up with TRBD2. Germline V gives CDR1 SGHRS, CDR2 YFSETQ. CDR3 length: 18 residues. The junction had 11 bases not matched to a gene; V was cut back by 3 bases and J by 7 bases.

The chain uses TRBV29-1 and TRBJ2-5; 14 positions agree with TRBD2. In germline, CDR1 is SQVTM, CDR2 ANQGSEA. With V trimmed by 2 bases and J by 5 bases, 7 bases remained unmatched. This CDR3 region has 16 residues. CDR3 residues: CSVESGLAGDRETQYF. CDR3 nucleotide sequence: TGCAGCGTTGAATCGGGACTAGCGGGAGATCGGGAGACCCAGTACTTC.

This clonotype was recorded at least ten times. The CDR3 sequence is CAWDRGLGYEQYF. The CDR3 nucleotides read TGTGCCTGGGACAGGGGACTTGGCTACGAGCAGTACTTC. The rearrangement joins TRBV30 to TRBJ2-7, with 8 bases matching TRBD1. The CDR3 spans 13 residues. Germline V gene sequence: CDR1 GTSNPN, CDR2 SVGIG (reference sequence). Unmatched junction bases numbered 6, after V lost 5 bases and J lost 3 bases. Drawing the rest from reference TRBV30 and TRBJ2-7, the complete variable domain is SQTIHQWPATLVQPVGSPLSLECTVEGTSNPNLYWYRQAAGRGLQLLFYSVGIGQISSEVPQNLSASRPQDRQFILSSKKLLLSDSGFYLCAWDRGLGYEQYFGPGTRLTVT.

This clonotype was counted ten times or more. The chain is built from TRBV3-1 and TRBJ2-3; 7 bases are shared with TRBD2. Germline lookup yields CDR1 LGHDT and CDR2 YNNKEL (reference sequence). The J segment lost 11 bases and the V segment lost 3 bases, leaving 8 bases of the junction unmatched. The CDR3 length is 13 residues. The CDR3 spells CASSHSGISGQYF. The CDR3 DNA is TGTGCCAGCAGCCACAGCGGGATAAGCGGGCAGTATTTT.

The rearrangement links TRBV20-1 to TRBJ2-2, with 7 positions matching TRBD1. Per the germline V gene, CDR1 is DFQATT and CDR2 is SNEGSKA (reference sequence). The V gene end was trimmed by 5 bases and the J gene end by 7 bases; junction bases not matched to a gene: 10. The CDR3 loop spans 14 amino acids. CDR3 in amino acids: CSAGSGWDSGELFF. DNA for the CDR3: TGCAGTGCTGGGAGCGGCTGGGACAGCGGGGAGCTGTTTTTT.

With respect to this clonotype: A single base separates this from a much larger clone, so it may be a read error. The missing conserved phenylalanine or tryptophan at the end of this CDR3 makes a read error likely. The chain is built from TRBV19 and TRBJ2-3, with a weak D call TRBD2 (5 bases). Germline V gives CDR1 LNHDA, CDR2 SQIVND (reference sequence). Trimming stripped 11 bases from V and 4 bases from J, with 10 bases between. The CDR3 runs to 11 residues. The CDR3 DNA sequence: TGTGCCGCTTCTAGCTCAGATACGCAGTATGTT. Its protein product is CAASSSDTQYV.

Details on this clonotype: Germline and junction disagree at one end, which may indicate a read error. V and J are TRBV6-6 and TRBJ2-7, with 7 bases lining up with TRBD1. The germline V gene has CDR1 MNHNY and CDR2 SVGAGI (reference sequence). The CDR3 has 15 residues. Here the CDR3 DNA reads TGTGCCAGCAAAGATCGGGCAGGGGGTCTCTACGAGCAGCACTTC. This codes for CASKDRAGGLYEQHF.

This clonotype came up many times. As DNA, the CDR3 is TGCAGTGCTAGACCCAACAGGGGGTGGTTGACTAATGAAAAACTGTTTTTT. As protein: CSARPNRGWLTNEKLFF. J is TRBJ1-4 and V is TRBV20-1; the match to TRBD1 covers 8 bases. Germline V lookup: CDR1 DFQATT, CDR2 SNEGSKA (reference sequence). The CDR3 sequence is 17 residues long. Germline trimming cut 2 bases from V and 2 bases from J; bases unmatched to any gene: 10.

CDR3 residues: CSARVLGTNYGYTF. The CDR3 DNA follows: TGCAGTGCTAGAGTACTAGGGACTAACTATGGCTACACCTTC. The chain has TRBV20-1 and TRBJ1-2; D not resolved. This CDR3 has 14 residues. Germline loops: CDR1 DFQATT, CDR2 SNEGSKA (reference sequence). Trimming shortened V by 1 base and J by 0 bases, and 9 bases separated the two germline ends.

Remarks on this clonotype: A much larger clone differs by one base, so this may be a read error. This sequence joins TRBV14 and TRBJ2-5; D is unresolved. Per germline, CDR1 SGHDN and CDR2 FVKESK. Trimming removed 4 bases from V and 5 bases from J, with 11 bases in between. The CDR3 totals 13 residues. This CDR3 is CASSRGVRETQYF. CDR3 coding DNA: TGTGCCAGCAGCCGAGGAGTTCGGGAGACCCAGTACTTC. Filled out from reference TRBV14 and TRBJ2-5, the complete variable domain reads EAGVTQFPSHSVIEKGQTVTLRCDPISGHDNLYWYRRVMGKEIKFLLHFVKESKQDESGMPNNRFLAERTGGTYSTLKVQPAELEDSGVYFCASSRGVRETQYFGPGTRLLVL.

CDR3 coding DNA: TGCGCCAGCAGCTGGAAACCTAGCGGGATCGTGGATACGCAGTATTTT. Its protein product is CASSWKPSGIVDTQYF. This chain links TRBV5-1 with TRBJ2-3; 9 bases map to TRBD2. After removal of 3 bases from V and 6 bases from J, the junction contained 11 bases not matched to a gene. CDR3 size: 16 residues. Germline V lookup: CDR1 SGHRS, CDR2 YFSETQ.

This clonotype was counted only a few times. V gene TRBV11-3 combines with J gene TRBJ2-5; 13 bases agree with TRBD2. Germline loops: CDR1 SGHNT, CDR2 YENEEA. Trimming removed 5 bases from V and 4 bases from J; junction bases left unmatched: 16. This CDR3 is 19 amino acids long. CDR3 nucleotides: TGTGCCAGCAGCCTAAGCTCTCGCAGGACTAGCGGGAGCGCAGAGACCCAGTACTTC. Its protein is CASSLSSRRTSGSAETQYF. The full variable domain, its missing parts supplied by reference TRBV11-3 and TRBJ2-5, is EAGVVQSPRYKIIEKKQPVAFWCNPISGHNTLYWYLQNLGQGPELLIRYENEEAVDDSQLPKDRFSAERLKGVDSTLKIQPAELGDSAVYLCASSLSSRRTSGSAETQYFGPGTRLLVL.

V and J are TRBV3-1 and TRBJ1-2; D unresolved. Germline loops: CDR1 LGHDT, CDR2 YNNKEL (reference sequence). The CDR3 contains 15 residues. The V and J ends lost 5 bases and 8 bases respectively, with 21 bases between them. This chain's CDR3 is CASSTHGGEASGYTF. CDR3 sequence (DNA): TGTGCCAGCAGCACGCACGGTGGAGAGGCTTCCGGCTACACCTTC.

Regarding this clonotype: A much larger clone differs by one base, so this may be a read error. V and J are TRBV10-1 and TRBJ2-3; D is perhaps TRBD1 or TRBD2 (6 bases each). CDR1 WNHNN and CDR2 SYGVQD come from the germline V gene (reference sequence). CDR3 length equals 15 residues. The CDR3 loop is CPSSESGANTDTQYF. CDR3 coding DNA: TGCCCCAGCAGTGAGTCGGGGGCCAACACAGATACGCAGTATTTT.

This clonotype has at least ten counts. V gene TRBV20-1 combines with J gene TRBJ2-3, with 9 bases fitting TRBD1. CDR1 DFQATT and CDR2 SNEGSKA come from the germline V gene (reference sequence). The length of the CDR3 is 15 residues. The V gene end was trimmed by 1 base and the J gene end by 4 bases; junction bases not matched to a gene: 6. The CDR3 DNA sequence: TGCAGTGCTAGAGGGGGACAGGGCTCGCCAGATACGCAGTATTTT. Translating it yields CSARGGQGSPDTQYF.